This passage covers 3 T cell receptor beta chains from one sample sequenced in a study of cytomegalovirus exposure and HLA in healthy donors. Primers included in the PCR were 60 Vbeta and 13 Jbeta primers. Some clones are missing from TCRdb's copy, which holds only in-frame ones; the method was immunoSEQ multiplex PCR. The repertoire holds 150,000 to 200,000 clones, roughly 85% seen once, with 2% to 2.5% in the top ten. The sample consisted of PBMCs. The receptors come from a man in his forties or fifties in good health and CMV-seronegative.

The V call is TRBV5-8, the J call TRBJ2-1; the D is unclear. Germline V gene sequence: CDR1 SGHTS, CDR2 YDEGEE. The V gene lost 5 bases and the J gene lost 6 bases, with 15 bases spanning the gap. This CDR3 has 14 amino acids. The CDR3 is CASRSDFLPNEQFF. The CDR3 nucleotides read TGTGCCAGCAGGTCCGACTTCCTACCCAATGAGCAGTTCTTC.

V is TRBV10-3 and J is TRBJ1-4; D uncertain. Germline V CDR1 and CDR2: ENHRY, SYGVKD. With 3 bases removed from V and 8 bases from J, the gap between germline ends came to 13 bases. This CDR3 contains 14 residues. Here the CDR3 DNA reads TGTGCCATCAGTGACGGCAGTTTCAGGGAAAAACTGTTTTTT. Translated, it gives CAISDGSFREKLFF.

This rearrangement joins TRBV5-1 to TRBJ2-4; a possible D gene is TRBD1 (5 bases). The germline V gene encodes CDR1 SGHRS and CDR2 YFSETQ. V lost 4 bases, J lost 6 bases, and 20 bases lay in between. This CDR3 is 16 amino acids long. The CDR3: CASSPRKGLPSNIQYF. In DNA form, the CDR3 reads TGCGCCAGCAGCCCACGTAAGGGGCTCCCATCAAACATTCAGTACTTC.